The entry below describes one TCR beta chain. These data belong to a study of technical replicates of blood from a few donors. This CDR3 comprises 15 residues. TCRdb's table, derived via immunoSEQ multiplex PCR, lists solely in-frame clones and lacks some. The sample shows fewer than 90,000 clones, roughly 97% of them seen only once. The TCR originated in a human donor in good health. Sequenced sample: T cells isolated from PBMCs. The chain is built from TRBV21-1 and TRBJ2-7; the table gives TRBD1 as D, unverified against the DNA. TRBV21-1 is a pseudogene. CDR3 bases: TGTGCCAGCAGCAAAGCGCAGACAGGGGAATGCGAGCAGTACTTC. This gives the protein CASSKAQTGECEQYF.